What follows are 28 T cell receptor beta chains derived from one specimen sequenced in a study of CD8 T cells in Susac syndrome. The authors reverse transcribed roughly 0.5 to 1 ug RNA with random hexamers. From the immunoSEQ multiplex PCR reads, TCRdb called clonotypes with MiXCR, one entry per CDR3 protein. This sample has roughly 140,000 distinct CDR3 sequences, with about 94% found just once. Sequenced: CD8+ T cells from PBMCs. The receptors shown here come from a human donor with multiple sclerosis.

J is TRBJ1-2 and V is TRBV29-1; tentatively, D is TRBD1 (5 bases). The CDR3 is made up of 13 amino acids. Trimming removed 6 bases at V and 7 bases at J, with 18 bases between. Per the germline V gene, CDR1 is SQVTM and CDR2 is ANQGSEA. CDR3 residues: CSVVAGGKSGYTF. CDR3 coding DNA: TGCAGCGTGGTTGCCGGGGGGAAGAGTGGCTACACCTTC.

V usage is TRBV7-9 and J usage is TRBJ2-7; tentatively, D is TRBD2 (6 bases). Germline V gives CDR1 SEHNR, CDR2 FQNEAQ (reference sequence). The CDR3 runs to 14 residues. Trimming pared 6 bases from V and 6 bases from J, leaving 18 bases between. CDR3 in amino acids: CASRSPGGLSEQYF. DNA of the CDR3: TGTGCCAGCAGGTCCCCCGGGGGATTGAGCGAGCAGTACTTC.

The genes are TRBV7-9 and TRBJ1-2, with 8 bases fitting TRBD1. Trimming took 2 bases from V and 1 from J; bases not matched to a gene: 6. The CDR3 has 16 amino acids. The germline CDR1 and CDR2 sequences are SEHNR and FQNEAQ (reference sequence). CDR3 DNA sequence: TGTGCCAGCAGCTTACAGGGACAGGATTTTAACTATGGCTACACCTTC. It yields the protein CASSLQGQDFNYGYTF.

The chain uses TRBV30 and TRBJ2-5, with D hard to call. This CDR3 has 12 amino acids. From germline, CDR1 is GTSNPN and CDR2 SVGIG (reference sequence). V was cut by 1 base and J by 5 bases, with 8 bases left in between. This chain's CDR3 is CAWSAGRETQYF. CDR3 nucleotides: TGTGCCTGGAGTGCTGGGCGGGAGACCCAGTACTTC.

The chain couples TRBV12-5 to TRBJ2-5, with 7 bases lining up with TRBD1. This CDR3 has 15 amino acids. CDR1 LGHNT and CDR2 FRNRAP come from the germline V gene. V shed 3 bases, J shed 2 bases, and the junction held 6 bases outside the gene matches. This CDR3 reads CASGFRTGRQETQYF. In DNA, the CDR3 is TGTGCTAGTGGTTTTCGGACAGGACGACAAGAGACCCAGTACTTC. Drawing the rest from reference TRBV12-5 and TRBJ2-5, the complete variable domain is DARVTQTPRHKVTEMGQEVTMRCQPILGHNTVFWYRQTMMQGLELLAYFRNRAPLDDSGMPKDRFSAEMPDATLATLKIQPSEPRDSAVYFCASGFRTGRQETQYFGPGTRLLVL.

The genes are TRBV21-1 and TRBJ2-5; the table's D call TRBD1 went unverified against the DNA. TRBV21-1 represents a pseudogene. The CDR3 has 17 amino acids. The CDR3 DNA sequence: TGTGCCAGCAGCAAGGGGAACAGGGGAGGGGTGGTGGAGACCCAGTACTTC. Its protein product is CASSKGNRGGVVETQYF.

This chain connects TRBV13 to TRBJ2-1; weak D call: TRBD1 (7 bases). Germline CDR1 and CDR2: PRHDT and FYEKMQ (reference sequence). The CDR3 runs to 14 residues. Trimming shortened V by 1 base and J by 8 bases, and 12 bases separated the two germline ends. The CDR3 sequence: CASSLDQGGDEQFF. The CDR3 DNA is TGTGCCAGCAGCTTAGATCAGGGGGGTGATGAGCAGTTCTTC.

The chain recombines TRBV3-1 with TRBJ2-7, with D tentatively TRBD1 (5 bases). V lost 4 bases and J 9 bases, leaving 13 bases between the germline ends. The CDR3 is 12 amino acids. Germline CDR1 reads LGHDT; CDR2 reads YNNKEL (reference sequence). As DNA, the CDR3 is TGTGCCAGCAGCCTAGAGACAGCGATGCAGTACTTC. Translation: CASSLETAMQYF.

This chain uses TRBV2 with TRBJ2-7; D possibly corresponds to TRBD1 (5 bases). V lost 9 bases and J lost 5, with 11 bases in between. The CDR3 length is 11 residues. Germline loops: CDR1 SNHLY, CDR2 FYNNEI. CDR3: CASIKGHEQYF. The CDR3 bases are TGTGCCAGTATTAAGGGGCACGAGCAGTACTTC.

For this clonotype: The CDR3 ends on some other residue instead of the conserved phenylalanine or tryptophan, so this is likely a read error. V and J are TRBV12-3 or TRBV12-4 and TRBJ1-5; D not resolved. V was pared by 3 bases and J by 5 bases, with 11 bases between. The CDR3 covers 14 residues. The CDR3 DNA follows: TGTGCCAGCAGTTTGCGGCGGTGGGATCAGCCCCAGCATCTT. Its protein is CASSLRRWDQPQHL.

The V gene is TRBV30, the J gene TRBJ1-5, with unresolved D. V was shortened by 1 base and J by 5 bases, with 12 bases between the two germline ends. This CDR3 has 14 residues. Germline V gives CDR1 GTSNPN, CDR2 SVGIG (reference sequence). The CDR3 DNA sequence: TGTGCCTGGAGTGAGAGGAACACCTATCAGCCCCAGCATTTT. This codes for CAWSERNTYQPQHF.

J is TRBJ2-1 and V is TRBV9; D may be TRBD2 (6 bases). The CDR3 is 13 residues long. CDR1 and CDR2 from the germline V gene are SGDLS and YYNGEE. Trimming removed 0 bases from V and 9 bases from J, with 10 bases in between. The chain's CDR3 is CASSVAGGGEQFF. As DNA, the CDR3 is TGTGCCAGCAGCGTAGCCGGGGGAGGTGAGCAGTTCTTC.

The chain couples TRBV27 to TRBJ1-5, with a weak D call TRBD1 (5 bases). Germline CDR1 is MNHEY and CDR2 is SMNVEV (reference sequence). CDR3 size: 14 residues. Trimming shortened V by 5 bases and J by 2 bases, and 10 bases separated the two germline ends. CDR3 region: CASSTTGGNQPQHF. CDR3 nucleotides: TGTGCCAGCAGTACCACAGGTGGCAATCAGCCCCAGCATTTT.

CDR3 coding DNA: TGTGCCAGCAGGGACAACAATCAGCCCCAGCATTTT. Its protein product is CASRDNNQPQHF. J is TRBJ1-5 and V is TRBV2; D perhaps matches TRBD1 (5 bases). The CDR3 consists of 12 residues. The V end lost 6 bases, the J end lost 3 bases, and 6 bases lay between the germline ends. Germline loops: CDR1 SNHLY, CDR2 FYNNEI. The whole variable domain, filled in from reference TRBV2 and TRBJ1-5, reads EPEVTQTPSHQVTQMGQEVILRCVPISNHLYFYWYRQILGQKVEFLVSFYNNEISEKSEIFDDQFSVERPDGSNFTLKIRSTKLEDSAMYFCASRDNNQPQHFGDGTRLSIL.

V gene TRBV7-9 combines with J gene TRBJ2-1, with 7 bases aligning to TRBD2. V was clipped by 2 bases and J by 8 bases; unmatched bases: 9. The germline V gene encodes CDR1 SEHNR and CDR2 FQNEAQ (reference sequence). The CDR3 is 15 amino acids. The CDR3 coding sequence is TGTGCCAGCAGCTTAAGCCGGACTAGTACGGATGAGCAGTTCTTC. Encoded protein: CASSLSRTSTDEQFF.

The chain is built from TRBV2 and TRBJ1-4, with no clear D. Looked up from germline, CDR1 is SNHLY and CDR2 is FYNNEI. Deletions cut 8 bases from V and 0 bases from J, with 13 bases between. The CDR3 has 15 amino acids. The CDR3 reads CASFPRSATNEKLFF. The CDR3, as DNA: TGTGCCAGCTTCCCAAGGTCAGCAACTAATGAAAAACTGTTTTTT.

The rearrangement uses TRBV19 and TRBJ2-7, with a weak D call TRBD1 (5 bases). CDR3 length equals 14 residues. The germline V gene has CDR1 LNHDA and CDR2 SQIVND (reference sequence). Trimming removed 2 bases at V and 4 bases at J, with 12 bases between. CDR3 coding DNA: TGTGCCAGTAGTATAAGGGGCCGAACATACGAGCAGTACTTC. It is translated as CASSIRGRTYEQYF.

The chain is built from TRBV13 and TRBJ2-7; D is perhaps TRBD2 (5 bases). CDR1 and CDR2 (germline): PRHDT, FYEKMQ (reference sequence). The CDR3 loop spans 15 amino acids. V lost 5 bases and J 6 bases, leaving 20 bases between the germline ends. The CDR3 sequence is CASSLTRGLTLEQYF. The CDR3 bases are TGTGCCAGCAGCCTAACTCGAGGGCTCACCCTCGAGCAGTACTTC.

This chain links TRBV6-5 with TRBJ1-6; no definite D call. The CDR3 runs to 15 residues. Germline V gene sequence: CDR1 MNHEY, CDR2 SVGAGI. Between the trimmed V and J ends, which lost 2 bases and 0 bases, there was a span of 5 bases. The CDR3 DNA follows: TGTGCCAGCAGTTACAGTGGCTCCTATAATTCACCCCTCCACTTT. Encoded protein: CASSYSGSYNSPLHF.

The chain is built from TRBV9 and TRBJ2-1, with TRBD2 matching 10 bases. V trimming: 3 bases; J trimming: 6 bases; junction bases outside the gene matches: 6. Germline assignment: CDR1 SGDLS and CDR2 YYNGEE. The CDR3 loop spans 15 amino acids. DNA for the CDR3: TGTGCCAGCAGCGCCAGCGGGGGGGCGGGCAATGAGCAGTTCTTC. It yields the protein CASSASGGAGNEQFF.

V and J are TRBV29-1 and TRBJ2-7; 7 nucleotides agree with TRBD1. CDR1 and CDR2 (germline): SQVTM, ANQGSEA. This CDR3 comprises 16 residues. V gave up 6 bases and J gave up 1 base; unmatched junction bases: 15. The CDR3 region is CSVISDRESISYEQYF. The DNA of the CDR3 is TGCAGCGTGATATCCGACAGGGAGAGCATATCCTACGAGCAGTACTTC.

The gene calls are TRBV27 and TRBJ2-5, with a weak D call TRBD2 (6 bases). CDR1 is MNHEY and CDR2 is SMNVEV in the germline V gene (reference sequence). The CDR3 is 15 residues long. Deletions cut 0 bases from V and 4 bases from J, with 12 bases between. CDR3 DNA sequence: TGTGCCAGCAGTTTATCGATTGCGGGGTCAGAGACCCAGTACTTC. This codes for CASSLSIAGSETQYF.

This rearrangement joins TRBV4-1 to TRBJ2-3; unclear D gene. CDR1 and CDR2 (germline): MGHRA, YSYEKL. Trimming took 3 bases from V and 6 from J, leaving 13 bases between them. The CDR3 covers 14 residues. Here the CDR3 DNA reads TGCGCCAGCAGCCAGCACGAGACTGACGATACGCAGTATTTT. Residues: CASSQHETDDTQYF.

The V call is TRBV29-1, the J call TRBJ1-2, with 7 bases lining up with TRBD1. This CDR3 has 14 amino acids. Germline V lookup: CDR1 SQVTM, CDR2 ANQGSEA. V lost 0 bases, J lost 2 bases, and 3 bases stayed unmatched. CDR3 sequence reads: CSVEDQQGNYGYTF. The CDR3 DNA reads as TGCAGCGTTGAAGATCAACAGGGGAACTATGGCTACACCTTC.

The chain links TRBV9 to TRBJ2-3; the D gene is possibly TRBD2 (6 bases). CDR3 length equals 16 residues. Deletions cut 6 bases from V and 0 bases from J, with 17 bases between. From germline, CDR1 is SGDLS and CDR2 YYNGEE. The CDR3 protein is CASTGGMRTSTDTQYF. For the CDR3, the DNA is TGTGCCAGCACCGGGGGAATGAGGACCAGCACAGATACGCAGTATTTT.

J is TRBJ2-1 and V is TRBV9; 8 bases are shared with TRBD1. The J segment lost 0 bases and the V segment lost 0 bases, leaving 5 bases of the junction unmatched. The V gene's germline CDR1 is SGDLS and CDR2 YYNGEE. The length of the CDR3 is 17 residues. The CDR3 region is CASSVGLTGASYNEQFF. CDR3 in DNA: TGTGCCAGCAGCGTAGGACTGACAGGGGCCTCCTACAATGAGCAGTTCTTC.

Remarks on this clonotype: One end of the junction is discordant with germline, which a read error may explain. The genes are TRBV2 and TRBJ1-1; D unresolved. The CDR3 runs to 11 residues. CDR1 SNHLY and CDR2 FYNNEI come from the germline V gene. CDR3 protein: CASTLRTEAFF. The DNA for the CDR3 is TGTGCCAGCACCCTTCGCACTGAAGCTTTTTTT.

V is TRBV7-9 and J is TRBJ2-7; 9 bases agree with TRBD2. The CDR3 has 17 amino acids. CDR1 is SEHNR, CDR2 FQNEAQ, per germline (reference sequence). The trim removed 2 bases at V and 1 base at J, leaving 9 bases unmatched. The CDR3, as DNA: TGTGCCAGCAGCTTACCTTCGAGCGGGGGGCTATCCTACGAGCAGTACTTC. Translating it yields CASSLPSSGGLSYEQYF.